Each of the 19 T cell receptor beta chains below was sequenced from the same sample in a study of T-cell memory formation after mild COVID-19. TCRdb called the 5' RACE reads again in MiXCR, with one record for every CDR3 protein. This table has more than 400,000 distinct CDR3 sequences, roughly 20% appearing once. The sequenced material came from PBMCs or a T cell subset sorted from them (not recorded which). These receptors came from an adult woman who had mild COVID-19 (a few samples of this study predate the infection). Cell type and time point are not known.

This clonotype was recorded at least ten times. For the CDR3, the DNA is TGCAGTGCTAGAGACCCGAGGGACACTGAAGCTTTCTTT. Encoded protein: CSARDPRDTEAFF. This chain uses TRBV20-1 with TRBJ1-1, with D unclear. The germline V gene encodes CDR1 DFQATT and CDR2 SNEGSKA (reference sequence). This CDR3 has 13 amino acids. Trimming took 0 bases from V and 3 from J, leaving 8 bases between them.

The chain links TRBV5-1 to TRBJ2-5; D is uncertain. The germline V gene encodes CDR1 SGHRS and CDR2 YFSETQ. This CDR3 is built from 13 residues. Trimming took off 4 bases at V and 2 bases at J, with 9 bases between the two ends. The CDR3 DNA reads TGCGCCAGCAGCAACCTAGGGCAAGAGACCCAGTACTTC. It specifies CASSNLGQETQYF.

V gene TRBV12-3 or TRBV12-4 combines with J gene TRBJ1-4, with D unclear. The CDR3 runs to 13 residues. V was shortened by 6 bases and J by 6 bases, with 11 bases between the two germline ends. The CDR3 is CASRPDWDEKLFF. The CDR3 region has the DNA TGTGCCAGCAGACCGGATTGGGATGAAAAACTGTTTTTT.

V usage is TRBV5-1 and J usage is TRBJ1-3; 7 bases fit TRBD1. Germline CDR1 SGHRS, CDR2 YFSETQ. The CDR3 totals 14 residues. The trim removed 5 bases at V and 4 bases at J, leaving 6 bases unmatched. The CDR3 sequence: CASSWTGWGNTIYF. As DNA, the CDR3 is TGCGCCAGCAGTTGGACAGGATGGGGAAACACCATATATTTT.

The V gene is TRBV7-9, the J gene TRBJ2-4; D uncertain. Between the trimmed V and J ends, which lost 1 base and 2 bases, there was a span of 15 bases. Germline CDR1 and CDR2: SEHNR and FQNEAQ (reference sequence). The CDR3 spans 17 residues. CDR3 protein: CASSLEAGTLTKNIQYF. The CDR3 DNA is TGTGCCAGCAGCTTAGAGGCAGGTACCCTAACCAAAAACATTCAGTACTTC.

The chain carries TRBV6-5 and TRBJ1-2; D might be TRBD1 (5 bases). Between the trimmed V and J ends, which lost 0 bases and 5 bases, there was a span of 16 bases. Per germline, CDR1 MNHEY and CDR2 SVGAGI. The CDR3 totals 16 residues. CDR3 bases: TGTGCCAGCAGTTACTCTTTGGCAGGGAGTTTGTATGGCTACACCTTC. It encodes CASSYSLAGSLYGYTF.

This rearrangement joins TRBV5-1 to TRBJ2-1, with 7 bases that match TRBD1. The CDR3 spans 15 residues. Germline V gene sequence: CDR1 SGHRS, CDR2 YFSETQ. With 1 base clipped from V and 4 bases from J, the junction kept 5 bases outside the gene matches. DNA for the CDR3: TGCGCCAGCAGCTTGAACAGGGGCCCGTACAATGAGCAGTTCTTC. Amino acid sequence: CASSLNRGPYNEQFF.

This chain connects TRBV20-1 to TRBJ1-1, with D possibly TRBD1 on 6 matching bases. V was pared by 6 bases and J by 1 base, with 9 bases between. CDR3 length: 12 amino acids. Germline loops: CDR1 DFQATT, CDR2 SNEGSKA (reference sequence). The CDR3 is CSAKTGNTEAFF. The CDR3 DNA reads as TGCAGTGCCAAGACAGGGAACACTGAAGCTTTCTTT.

This clonotype was counted ten times or more. Relative to the germline gene, one junction end is altered; a read error may explain this. The chain joins TRBV5-1 to TRBJ1-1; 8 nucleotides line up with TRBD1. CDR1 is SGHRS and CDR2 is YFSETQ in the germline V gene. The CDR3 extends over 15 amino acids. In nucleotides, the CDR3 is TGTGCCAGCAGTCCCGGACAGGGCCTGAACACTGAAGCTTTCTTT. Encoded protein: CASSPGQGLNTEAFF.

This clonotype came up a few times. This rearrangement joins TRBV14 to TRBJ1-1; maybe TRBD1 (6 bases). The CDR3 totals 13 residues. Germline V gene lookup returns CDR1 SGHDN and CDR2 FVKESK. V lost 4 bases and J 3 bases, leaving 9 bases between the germline ends. The CDR3, as DNA: TGTGCCAGCAGCCCCGGGACATACACTGAAGCTTTCTTT. Its protein product is CASSPGTYTEAFF.

This chain uses TRBV6-1 with TRBJ1-2, with 9 positions matching TRBD1. This CDR3 has 13 amino acids. V lost 6 bases, J lost 6 bases, and 5 bases stayed unmatched. Germline CDR1 is MNHNS and CDR2 is SASEGT. CDR3 sequence reads: CASRNRGQHGYTF. The CDR3 coding sequence is TGTGCCAGCAGGAACAGGGGGCAGCATGGCTACACCTTC.

This clonotype was seen a few times. The chain employs TRBV5-1 and TRBJ2-3; D perhaps matches TRBD1 (6 bases). The CDR3 contains 17 residues. V shed 4 bases and J shed 0 bases, with 18 bases lying between them. From germline, CDR1 is SGHRS and CDR2 YFSETQ. The CDR3 loop is CASSPEGQPPSTDTQYF. The DNA of the CDR3 is TGCGCCAGCAGCCCGGAAGGACAGCCACCTAGCACAGATACGCAGTATTTT.

As regards this clonotype: A junction end diverges from the germline sequence, so it may reflect a read error. The chain joins TRBV7-7 to TRBJ2-3; weak D call: TRBD2 (5 bases). The CDR3 contains 13 residues. CDR1 and CDR2 (germline): SSHAT, FNYEAQ (reference sequence). CDR3 region: CASSFGGEDTQYF. CDR3 nucleotide sequence: TGTGCTAGCAGCTTCGGAGGAGAAGATACGCAGTATTTT. Full variable domain (rest looked up from reference TRBV7-7 and TRBJ2-3): GAGVSQSPRYKVTKRGQDVTLRCDPISSHATLYWYQQALGQGPEFLTYFNYEAQPDKSGLPSDRFSAERPEGSISTLTIQRTEQRDSAMYRCASSFGGEDTQYFGPGTRLTVL.

The rearrangement uses TRBV4-2 and TRBJ2-7; D is possibly TRBD2 (6 bases). With 0 bases removed from V and 0 bases from J, the gap between germline ends came to 15 bases. This CDR3 contains 17 residues. CDR1 and CDR2 (germline): LGHNA, YNFKEQ. The CDR3 nucleotides are TGTGCCAGCAGCCAAGAGGGTGGGGGGAGGAGCTCCTACGAGCAGTACTTC. It specifies CASSQEGGGRSSYEQYF.

The chain employs TRBV12-3 or TRBV12-4 and TRBJ1-6, with 8 bases identical to TRBD1. The V and J ends lost 4 bases and 9 bases, in that order; junction bases with no gene match: 8. CDR3 length equals 15 residues. The CDR3 reads CASSWTGQAGSPLHF. The CDR3 region has the DNA TGTGCCAGCAGTTGGACGGGACAGGCGGGTTCACCCCTCCACTTT.

This clonotype was detected only a few times. V and J are TRBV3-1 and TRBJ2-3, with 7 positions matching TRBD2. CDR1 and CDR2 from the germline V gene are LGHDT and YNNKEL (reference sequence). This CDR3 has 16 residues. The V segment lost 3 bases and the J segment 4 bases; nucleotides outside the gene matches: 10. CDR3 DNA sequence: TGTGCCAGCAGCCACGGCGGGGGTTTTTTCGCAGATACGCAGTATTTT. This gives the protein CASSHGGGFFADTQYF.

This clonotype showed up just a few times. The rearrangement uses TRBV2 and TRBJ2-3, with 10 positions matching TRBD2. The germline gives CDR1 SNHLY, CDR2 FYNNEI. Losses at the gene ends were 2 bases for V and 2 bases for J; bases not matched to a gene: 4. The CDR3 runs 16 residues. CDR3 sequence: CASSELAGEFTDTQYF. For the CDR3, the DNA is TGTGCCAGCAGTGAACTAGCGGGGGAGTTCACAGATACGCAGTATTTT.

The genes are TRBV11-1 and TRBJ1-4, with TRBD1 as a possible D gene (5 bases). The ends were cut back, 4 bases at V and 2 bases at J, with 11 bases in the middle. The germline V gene encodes CDR1 SGHAT and CDR2 FQDESV (reference sequence). The CDR3 has 15 residues. The chain's CDR3 is CASSWGIWTNEKLFF. In DNA form, the CDR3 reads TGTGCCAGCAGCTGGGGGATATGGACTAATGAAAAACTGTTTTTT.

J is TRBJ2-3 and V is TRBV6-6; no clear D gene. This CDR3 is built from 18 residues. CDR1 MNHNY and CDR2 SVGAGI come from the germline V gene (reference sequence). V was clipped by 4 bases and J by 1 base, with 21 bases between them. The CDR3 sequence is CASSFNLIPRIRTDTQYF. In DNA, the CDR3 is TGTGCCAGCAGTTTTAACCTAATCCCTCGGATTCGCACAGATACGCAGTATTTT.